This is a list of T cell receptor beta chains from one sample in a study of T cell responses to AZD1222 COVID-19 vaccine. The protocol was immunoSEQ multiplex PCR, while the TCRdb copy is restricted to in-frame clones and leaves out a portion. The table has around 140,000 clones, roughly 92% seen once. This material consisted of peripheral blood, taken on day 0 of AZD1222 vaccination. The source of these receptors is an adult in good health. Each CDR3 is given with its conserved first and last residue. A D gene is named only where the DNA matches it firmly. Rows may omit the clone size; those that give it use once, few, many or a size class.

D gene	V gene	J gene	clone size	CDR3 length	CDR3 protein	CDR3 DNA
.	TRBV20-1	TRBJ1-1	.	11	CRGQTGTEAFF	TGCAGGGGACAAACAGGCACTGAAGCTTTCTTT
TRBD2	TRBV6-5	TRBJ2-7	.	15	CASSRTSGGTYEQYF	TGTGCCAGCAGCCGAACTAGCGGGGGTACCTACGAGCAGTACTTC
.	TRBV21-1	TRBJ2-1	.	17	CASSISDPEQGYNEQFF	TGTGCCAGCAGCATCTCCGACCCGGAACAGGGGTACAATGAGCAGTTCTTC
TRBD2	TRBV3-1/TRBV3-2	TRBJ2-3	.	17	CASSQGTSGGAWRTQYF	TGTGCCAGCAGCCAAGGGACTAGCGGGGGGGCATGGCGTACGCAGTATTTT
TRBD2	TRBV19	TRBJ2-5	.	19	CASSIKTSGSFRRGETQYF	TGTGCCAGTAGTATTAAGACTAGCGGGAGCTTCCGCCGTGGGGAGACCCAGTACTTC
.	TRBV5-1	TRBJ1-3	.	16	CASSLALTDSGNTIYF	TGCGCCAGCAGCTTGGCTTTGACAGACTCTGGAAACACCATATATTTT
TRBD2	TRBV6-5	TRBJ2-3	.	15	CASSETSGGPDTQYF	TGTGCCAGCAGCGAGACTAGCGGGGGGCCAGATACGCAGTATTTT
.	TRBV28	TRBJ1-2	.	15	CASSPITIDRYGYTF	TGTGCCAGCAGTCCTATAACAATCGACAGATATGGCTACACCTTC
.	TRBV6-5	TRBJ1-6	.	14	CASSRTRDNSPLHF	TGTGCCAGCAGCCGGACACGGGATAATTCACCCCTCCACTTT
.	TRBV5-6	TRBJ1-2	.	11	CASSFQDGYTF	TGTGCCAGCAGCTTCCAAGATGGCTACACCTTC
.	TRBV5-6	TRBJ2-4	.	16	CASSGTGVLAKNIQYF	TGTGCCAGCAGCGGTACAGGAGTTCTAGCCAAAAACATTCAGTACTTC
.	TRBV7-9	TRBJ1-1	few	14	CASSLESFYTEAFF	TGTGCCAGCAGCTTAGAATCATTTTACACTGAAGCTTTCTTT
.	TRBV10-1	TRBJ1-4	.	15	CASSESKGGLQKLFF	TGCGCCAGCAGTGAGTCGAAGGGGGGCCTCCAAAAACTGTTTTTT
.	TRBV6-1	TRBJ2-5	.	15	CASSEVAGLGETQYF	TGTGCCAGCAGTGAAGTGGCAGGGCTAGGAGAGACCCAGTACTTC
TRBD1	TRBV28	TRBJ2-7	.	15	CASRRDRGTHYEQYF	TGTGCCAGCAGGAGGGACAGGGGAACCCACTACGAGCAGTACTTC
.	TRBV6-4	TRBJ2-7	.	11	CASSDGYEQYF	TGTGCCAGCAGTGACGGCTACGAGCAGTACTTC
.	TRBV18	TRBJ1-2	.	13	CASSPRPGDGYTF	TGTGCCAGCTCACCACGGCCAGGGGATGGCTACACCTTC
.	TRBV7-2	TRBJ2-3	.	13	CASSLGLTDTQYF	TGTGCCAGCAGTCTGGGACTTACAGATACGCAGTATTTT
.	TRBV15	TRBJ2-7	.	15	CATRAGGLPSYEQYF	TGTGCCACCCGGGCCGGGGGGCTTCCCTCCTACGAGCAGTACTTC
.	TRBV5-6	TRBJ2-3	.	16	CASSLRTLISTDTQYF	TGTGCCAGCAGCTTGAGGACCCTAATAAGCACAGATACGCAGTATTTT
.	TRBV2	TRBJ1-5	.	17	CASSYFRTDDSNQPQHF	TGTGCCAGCAGTTACTTCCGGACGGATGATAGCAATCAGCCCCAGCATTTT
.	TRBV12-5	TRBJ2-7	.	12	CASGLGWDEQYF	TGTGCTAGTGGTTTGGGGTGGGACGAGCAGTACTTC
.	TRBV7-2	TRBJ2-7	.	14	CASSADLNSYEQYF	TGTGCCAGCAGCGCGGACTTAAACTCCTACGAGCAGTACTTC
.	TRBV6-5	TRBJ1-1	.	15	CASTATTTMNTEAFF	TGTGCCAGTACAGCTACTACAACTATGAACACTGAAGCTTTCTTT
.	TRBV7-7	TRBJ1-1	.	16	CASSPIFGSANTEAFF	TGTGCTAGCAGCCCTATCTTTGGGTCGGCAAACACTGAAGCTTTCTTT
.	TRBV7-9	TRBJ1-4	.	16	CASTTGGLTTNEKLFF	TGTGCCAGCACGACTGGGGGACTTACAACTAATGAAAAACTGTTTTTT
TRBD2	TRBV7-9	TRBJ2-4	.	17	CASSSIRTSGTGNIQYF	TGTGCCAGCAGCTCAATCAGGACTAGCGGGACAGGAAACATTCAGTACTTC
.	TRBV10-2	TRBJ1-1	.	14	CASSQTGRGTEAFF	TGCGCCAGCAGCCAAACAGGGCGGGGGACTGAAGCTTTCTTT
.	TRBV2	TRBJ1-2	.	13	CASVWPLIYGYTF	TGTGCCAGTGTGTGGCCCCTCATCTATGGCTACACCTTC
.	TRBV27	TRBJ2-7	.	14	CASSFGRHYYEQYF	TGTGCCAGCAGTTTTGGCCGGCACTACTACGAGCAGTACTTC
TRBD2	TRBV7-7	TRBJ2-3	.	15	CASSLSTSGGDTQYF	TGTGCTAGCAGCTTGAGTACTAGCGGGGGAGATACGCAGTATTTT
.	TRBV7-9	TRBJ2-7	.	12	CASSLQNYEQYF	TGTGCCAGCAGCTTACAGAACTACGAGCAGTACTTC